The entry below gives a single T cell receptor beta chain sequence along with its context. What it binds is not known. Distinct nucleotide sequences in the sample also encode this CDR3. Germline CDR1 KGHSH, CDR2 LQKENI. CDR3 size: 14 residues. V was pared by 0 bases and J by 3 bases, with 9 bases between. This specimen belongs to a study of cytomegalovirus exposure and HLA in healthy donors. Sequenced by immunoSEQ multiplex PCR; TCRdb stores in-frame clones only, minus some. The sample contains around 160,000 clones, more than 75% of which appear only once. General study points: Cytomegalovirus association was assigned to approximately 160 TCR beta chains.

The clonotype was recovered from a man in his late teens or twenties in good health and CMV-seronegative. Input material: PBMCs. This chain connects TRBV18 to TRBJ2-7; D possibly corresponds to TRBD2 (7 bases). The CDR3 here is CASSPPGGLYEQYF. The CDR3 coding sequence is TGTGCCAGCTCACCACCGGGGGGGCTCTACGAGCAGTACTTC.